This T cell receptor (beta chain) was sequenced in a study of T cell responses to AZD1222 COVID-19 vaccine. Study results and limitations: Across spike, vaccine-associated CD4 TCRs were found, dominant at 160-218 and 743-854.

V was cut by 6 bases and J by 6 bases, with 12 bases left in between. The CDR3 is 13 residues long. Germline CDR1 LNHDA, CDR2 SQIVND (reference sequence). The repertoire was sequenced with immunoSEQ multiplex PCR; TCRdb's copy has only in-frame clones and lacks some. The profile covers 120,000 or so clones, with about 90% appearing a single time and over 5% taken by the ten largest. In regard to this clone: Its target is unknown.

The sample in question was peripheral blood, obtained on day 0 of AZD1222 vaccination. The TCR sequence derives from an adult in good health. The chain has TRBV19 and TRBJ2-1; D call uncertain. CDR3 sequence: CASSPRTANEQFF. DNA for the CDR3: TGTGCCAGTAGCCCCAGAACTGCCAATGAGCAGTTCTTC. The full variable domain, its missing parts supplied by reference TRBV19 and TRBJ2-1, is DGGITQSPKYLFRKEGQNVTLSCEQNLNHDAMYWYRQDPGQGLRLIYYSQIVNDFQKGDIAEGYSVSREKKESFPLTVTSAQKNPTAFYLCASSPRTANEQFFGPGTRLTVL.